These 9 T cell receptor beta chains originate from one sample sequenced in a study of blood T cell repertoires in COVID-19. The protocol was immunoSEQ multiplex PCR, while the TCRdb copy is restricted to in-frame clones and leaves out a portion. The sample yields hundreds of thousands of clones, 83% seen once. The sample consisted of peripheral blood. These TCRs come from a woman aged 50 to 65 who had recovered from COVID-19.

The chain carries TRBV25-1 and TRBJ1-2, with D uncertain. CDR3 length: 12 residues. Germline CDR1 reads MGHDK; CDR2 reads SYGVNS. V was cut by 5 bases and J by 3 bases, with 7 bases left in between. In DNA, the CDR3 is TGTGCCAGCAGTTGGGGAGACTATGGCTACACCTTC. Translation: CASSWGDYGYTF.

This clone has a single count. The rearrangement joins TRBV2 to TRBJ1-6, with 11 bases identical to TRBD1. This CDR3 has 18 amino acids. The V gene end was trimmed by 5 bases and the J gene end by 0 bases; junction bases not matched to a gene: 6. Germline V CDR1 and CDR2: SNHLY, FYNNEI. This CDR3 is CASSSGQGASSYNSPLHF. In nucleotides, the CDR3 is TGTGCCAGCAGTTCCGGACAGGGGGCGAGCTCCTATAATTCACCCCTCCACTTT. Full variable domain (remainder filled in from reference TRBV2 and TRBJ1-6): EPEVTQTPSHQVTQMGQEVILRCVPISNHLYFYWYRQILGQKVEFLVSFYNNEISEKSEIFDDQFSVERPDGSNFTLKIRSTKLEDSAMYFCASSSGQGASSYNSPLHFGNGTRLTVT.

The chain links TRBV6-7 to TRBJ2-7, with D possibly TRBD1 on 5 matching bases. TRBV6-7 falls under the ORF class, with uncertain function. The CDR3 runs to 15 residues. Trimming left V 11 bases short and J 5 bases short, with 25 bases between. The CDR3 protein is CAGPWGRPRLDEQYF. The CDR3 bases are TGTGCCGGGCCCTGGGGCAGGCCAAGATTGGACGAGCAGTACTTC.

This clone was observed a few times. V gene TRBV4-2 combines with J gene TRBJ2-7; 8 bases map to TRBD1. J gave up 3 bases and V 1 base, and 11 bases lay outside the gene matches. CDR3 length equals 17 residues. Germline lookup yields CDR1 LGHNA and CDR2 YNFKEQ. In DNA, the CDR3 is TGTGCCAGCAGCCAAGCCAGGGGGCTGTCTTGGAGCTACGAGCAGTACTTC. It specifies CASSQARGLSWSYEQYF.

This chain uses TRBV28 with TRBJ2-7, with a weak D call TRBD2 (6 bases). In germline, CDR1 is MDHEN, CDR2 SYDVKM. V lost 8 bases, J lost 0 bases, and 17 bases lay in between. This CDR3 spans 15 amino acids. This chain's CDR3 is CASAAPAGSSYEQYF. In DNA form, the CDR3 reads TGTGCCAGCGCAGCCCCGGCCGGGAGCTCCTACGAGCAGTACTTC.

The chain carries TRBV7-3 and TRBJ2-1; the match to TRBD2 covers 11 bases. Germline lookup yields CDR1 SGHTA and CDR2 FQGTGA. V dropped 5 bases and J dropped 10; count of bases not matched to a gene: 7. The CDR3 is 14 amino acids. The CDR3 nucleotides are TGTGCCAGCAGCGACACGGGACTAGCGGACGAGCAGTTCTTC. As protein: CASSDTGLADEQFF.

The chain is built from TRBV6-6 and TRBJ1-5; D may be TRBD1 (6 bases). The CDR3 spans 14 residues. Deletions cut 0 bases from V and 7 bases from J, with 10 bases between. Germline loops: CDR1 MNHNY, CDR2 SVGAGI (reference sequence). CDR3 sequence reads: CASSYSGGRQPQHF. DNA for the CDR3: TGTGCCAGCAGTTACTCGGGGGGGCGGCAGCCCCAGCATTTT.

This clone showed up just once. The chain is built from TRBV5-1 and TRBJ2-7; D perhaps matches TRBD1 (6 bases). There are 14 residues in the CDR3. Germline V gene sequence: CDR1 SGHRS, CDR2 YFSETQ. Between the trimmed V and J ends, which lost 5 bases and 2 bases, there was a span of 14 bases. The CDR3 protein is CASRSRDITYEQYF. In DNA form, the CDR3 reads TGCGCCAGCAGGTCCCGGGACATTACCTACGAGCAGTACTTC. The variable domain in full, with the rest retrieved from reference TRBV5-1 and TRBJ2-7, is KAGVTQTPRYLIKTRGQQVTLSCSPISGHRSVSWYQQTPGQGLQFLFEYFSETQRNKGNFPGRFSGRQFSNSRSEMNVSTLELGDSALYLCASRSRDITYEQYFGPGTRLTVT.

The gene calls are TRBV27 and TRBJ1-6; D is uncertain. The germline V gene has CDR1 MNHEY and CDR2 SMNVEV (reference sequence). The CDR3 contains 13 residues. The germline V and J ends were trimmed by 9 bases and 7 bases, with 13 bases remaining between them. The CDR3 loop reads CASGGGLNSPLHF. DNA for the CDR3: TGTGCCAGTGGAGGTGGTCTAAATTCACCCCTCCACTTT.